The 9 T cell receptor beta chains given below trace back to one sample, sequenced in a study of T cell changes during pregnancy in multiple sclerosis. Sequencing was performed with immunoSEQ multiplex PCR; in TCRdb, only in-frame clones are kept and a portion is missing. The sample yields over 60,000 clones, 90% to 95% seen once. The input for sequencing was peripheral blood, taken in the third trimester of pregnancy. These receptors came from a female donor in good health, enrolled as a control in a pregnancy study.

The V gene is TRBV18, the J gene TRBJ2-5; D possibly corresponds to TRBD2 (5 bases). The length of the CDR3 is 14 residues. Trimming cost V 5 bases and J 7 bases, with 17 bases left between them. Germline loops: CDR1 KGHSH, CDR2 LQKENI. CDR3 sequence: CASSDDGAGLTQYF. CDR3 in DNA: TGTGCCAGCTCAGACGACGGAGCCGGACTGACCCAGTACTTC.

The chain employs TRBV2 and TRBJ2-2; weak D call: TRBD2 (6 bases). V lost 6 bases to trimming and J lost 1 base, with 9 bases between them. Germline V gives CDR1 SNHLY, CDR2 FYNNEI. The CDR3 covers 14 residues. CDR3 in amino acids: CASSGTLNTGELFF. The DNA of the CDR3 is TGTGCCAGCAGCGGGACTTTGAACACCGGGGAGCTGTTTTTT.

The V gene is TRBV7-2, the J gene TRBJ1-5; weak D call: TRBD1 (5 bases). Trimming stripped 4 bases from V and 3 bases from J, with 10 bases between. Germline V gene lookup returns CDR1 SGHTA and CDR2 FQGNSA. The CDR3 length is 14 residues. This CDR3 reads CASSYDSFNQPQHF. The CDR3 coding sequence is TGTGCCAGCAGCTATGACAGTTTCAATCAGCCCCAGCATTTT. The entire variable domain, with the rest obtained from reference TRBV7-2 and TRBJ1-5, is as follows: GAGVSQSPSNKVTEKGKDVELRCDPISGHTALYWYRQSLGQGLEFLIYFQGNSAPDKSGLPSDRFSAERTGGSVSTLTIQRTQQEDSAVYLCASSYDSFNQPQHFGDGTRLSIL.

V and J are TRBV29-1 and TRBJ1-6, with 11 bases that match TRBD1. The CDR3 runs to 14 residues. V lost 5 bases to trimming and J lost 8 bases; unmatched junction nucleotides: 5. The V gene's germline CDR1 is SQVTM and CDR2 ANQGSEA. Here the CDR3 reads CSVRDRGNYSPLHF. The DNA of the CDR3 is TGCAGCGTTAGGGACAGGGGGAATTATTCACCCCTCCACTTT. Looking up the rest from reference TRBV29-1 and TRBJ1-6 gives the full variable domain: SAVISQKPSRDICQRGTSLTIQCQVDSQVTMMFWYRQQPGQSLTLIATANQGSEATYESGFVIDKFPISRPNLTFSTLTVSNMSPEDSSIYLCSVRDRGNYSPLHFGNGTRLTVT.

CDR3 DNA: TGTGCCAGCAGTTGGTCTAACAATGAGCAGTTCTTC. This gives the protein CASSWSNNEQFF. This chain connects TRBV6-6 to TRBJ2-1, with D unclear. The CDR3 has 12 residues. The V gene's germline CDR1 is MNHNY and CDR2 SVGAGI (reference sequence). The V and J ends lost 4 bases and 5 bases respectively, with 6 bases between them.

The V and J genes are TRBV6-5 and TRBJ1-2; D uncertain. Germline V CDR1 and CDR2: MNHEY, SVGAGI. The V and J ends lost 7 bases and 1 base respectively, with 13 bases between them. The CDR3 extends over 14 amino acids. CDR3 nucleotide sequence: TGTGCCAGCACCCGGGGAGGGCTTAACTATGGCTACACCTTC. This sequence encodes CASTRGGLNYGYTF.

On this clone itself: The sample contains more than one DNA sequence encoding this CDR3. The genes are TRBV18 and TRBJ1-1, with 9 nucleotides matching TRBD1. V dropped 3 bases and J dropped 5; count of bases not matched to a gene: 1. The germline gives CDR1 KGHSH, CDR2 LQKENI. The length of the CDR3 is 13 residues. The CDR3 sequence: CASSPGQGTEAFF. CDR3 nucleotide sequence: TGTGCCAGCTCACCCGGACAGGGGACTGAAGCTTTCTTT.

The chain joins TRBV2 to TRBJ2-5, with a possible D match to TRBD1 (6 bases). The length of the CDR3 is 14 residues. Trimming cost V 6 bases and J 2 bases, with 13 bases left between them. Germline V gene lookup returns CDR1 SNHLY and CDR2 FYNNEI. CDR3 coding DNA: TGTGCCAGCAGACGCGGACAGCCTCAAGAGACCCAGTACTTC. It yields the protein CASRRGQPQETQYF.

This chain joins TRBV7-2 and TRBJ1-1; 7 bases map to TRBD1. CDR1 SGHTA and CDR2 FQGNSA come from the germline V gene. This CDR3 region has 13 residues. V lost 5 bases to trimming and J lost 6 bases; unmatched junction nucleotides: 6. CDR3: CASSHDRAAEAFF. DNA of the CDR3: TGTGCCAGCAGCCATGACAGGGCGGCTGAAGCTTTCTTT.